Following are 28 T cell receptor beta chains from one sample sequenced in a study of response to subunit inactivated influenza vaccine. TCRdb re-called the RT-PCR reads with MiXCR, one entry per CDR3 protein. The sample consists of 650,000 to 800,000 distinct CDR3 sequences, roughly 20% of them appearing once. Sequencing used PBMCs from blood, obtained roughly 5 days after vaccination. The source is a man aged 50-59 years who received an inactivated influenza vaccine.

This clonotype was seen only once. This may be a read error, as it is one base from a much larger clone. The chain carries TRBV6-2 or TRBV6-3 and TRBJ2-7; D might be TRBD1 (6 bases). From germline, CDR1 is MNHEY and CDR2 SVGEGT. The CDR3 extends over 13 amino acids. The CDR3 reads CASSYTGHYKQYF. The CDR3 DNA sequence: TGTGCCAGCAGTTACACAGGGCACTACAAGCAGTACTTC.

This chain uses TRBV18 with TRBJ2-1; 10 nucleotides align to TRBD1. The CDR3 extends over 15 amino acids. The V gene end was trimmed by 4 bases and the J gene end by 6 bases; junction bases not matched to a gene: 6. The germline V gene has CDR1 KGHSH and CDR2 LQKENI. Here the CDR3 reads CASSLRQGAGNEQFF. The CDR3 coding sequence is TGTGCCAGCTCACTGAGACAGGGGGCAGGCAATGAGCAGTTCTTC. The full variable domain, in which reference TRBV18 and TRBJ2-1 provide the parts outside the CDR3, is NAGVMQNPRHLVRRRGQEARLRCSPMKGHSHVYWYRQLPEEGLKFMVYLQKENIIDESGMPKERFSAEFPKEGPSILRIQQVVRGDSAAYFCASSLRQGAGNEQFFGPGTRLTVL.

This clonotype occurred a few times. The chain is built from TRBV6-1 and TRBJ1-1; 9 positions agree with TRBD1. The V segment lost 1 base and the J segment 3 bases; nucleotides outside the gene matches: 3. The germline CDR1 and CDR2 sequences are MNHNS and SASEGT. CDR3 length equals 15 residues. In DNA, the CDR3 is TGTGCCAGCAGTGAAGTACAGGGGGCAGACACTGAAGCTTTCTTT. This codes for CASSEVQGADTEAFF.

This clonotype was counted at least ten times. The J gene is TRBJ2-1, the V gene TRBV5-6, with TRBD2 matching 14 bases. Germline V gives CDR1 SGHDT, CDR2 YYEEEE. CDR3 length: 17 amino acids. V was clipped by 4 bases and J by 1 base; unmatched bases: 4. The CDR3 DNA follows: TGTGCCAGCAGCCGTGGGACTAGCGGGAGTTCCTACAATGAGCAGTTCTTC. Translated: CASSRGTSGSSYNEQFF.

This clonotype was seen a single time. The chain employs TRBV4-3 and TRBJ2-2, with D tentatively TRBD1 (5 bases). CDR1 and CDR2 (germline): LGHNA, YSLEER. The V and J ends lost 1 base and 3 bases respectively, with 9 bases between them. The CDR3 contains 15 residues. CDR3 region: CASSQAGHYTGELFF. As DNA, the CDR3 is TGCGCCAGCAGCCAAGCTGGACACTACACCGGGGAGCTGTTTTTT.

V and J are TRBV5-1 and TRBJ1-3; D gene uncertain. Between the trimmed V and J ends, which lost 4 bases and 0 bases, there was a span of 11 bases. The CDR3 contains 15 residues. CDR1 is SGHRS and CDR2 is YFSETQ in the germline V gene. CDR3 in DNA: TGCGCCAGCAGCCCCGCTCTCCACTCTGGAAACACCATATATTTT. Translating gives CASSPALHSGNTIYF.

The chain uses TRBV7-9 and TRBJ1-2, with 8 nucleotides matching TRBD1. With V trimmed by 5 bases and J by 10 bases, 3 bases remained unmatched. This CDR3 is 11 amino acids long. Germline-derived CDR1 and CDR2 are SEHNR and FQNEAQ (reference sequence). The CDR3 reads CASSLDRDYTF. CDR3 in DNA: TGTGCCAGCAGCCTGGACAGGGACTACACCTTC.

In its sample, this clonotype was seen a few times. The chain links TRBV12-3 or TRBV12-4 to TRBJ1-2; D ambiguous. This CDR3 is 11 amino acids long. Trimming left V 1 base short and J 14 bases short, with 11 bases between. The CDR3 is CASSLGGFLTF. The CDR3 DNA sequence: TGTGCCAGCAGTTTAGGGGGTTTTCTTACCTTC.

The chain combines TRBV6-5 with TRBJ2-3; D is uncertain. This CDR3 spans 13 amino acids. Per germline, CDR1 MNHEY and CDR2 SVGAGI. V lost 2 bases and J 0 bases, leaving 3 bases between the germline ends. CDR3: CASSYDSTDTQYF. CDR3 DNA sequence: TGTGCCAGCAGTTACGACAGCACAGATACGCAGTATTTT.

The table lists this clonotype with a few counts. The chain uses TRBV12-3 or TRBV12-4 and TRBJ1-1; D gene unclear. The CDR3 spans 15 residues. V lost 5 bases and J 5 bases, leaving 18 bases between the germline ends. CDR3 bases: TGTGCCAGCAGTCCTGATGCGGTGGGCAGGACTGAAGCTTTCTTT. Translating it yields CASSPDAVGRTEAFF.

This chain links TRBV7-9 with TRBJ2-1, with 13 bases that match TRBD2. Trimming took 7 bases from V and 7 from J; bases not matched to a gene: 10. This CDR3 has 16 amino acids. Germline values: CDR1 SEHNR, CDR2 FQNEAQ (reference sequence). This CDR3 is CASTQLAGGPRNEQFF. The DNA of the CDR3 is TGTGCCAGCACCCAACTAGCGGGAGGGCCAAGGAATGAGCAGTTCTTC.

This clonotype showed up just a few times. The V call is TRBV7-2, the J call TRBJ2-7; 11 bases are shared with TRBD1. CDR1 and CDR2 (germline): SGHTA, FQGNSA. V dropped 5 bases and J dropped 8; count of bases not matched to a gene: 11. The CDR3 extends over 15 amino acids. The CDR3 bases are TGTGCCAGCAGCCCCGGCCGGGACAGGGGGAAGAAGCAGTACTTC. This encodes CASSPGRDRGKKQYF.

This chain links TRBV5-1 with TRBJ2-1; no reliable D call. CDR3 size: 13 residues. Trimming shortened V by 0 bases and J by 5 bases, and 6 bases separated the two germline ends. Germline-derived CDR1 and CDR2 are SGHRS and YFSETQ. The chain's CDR3 is CASSLALDNEQFF. In DNA, the CDR3 is TGCGCCAGCAGCTTGGCCCTCGACAATGAGCAGTTCTTC. The whole variable domain, filled in from reference TRBV5-1 and TRBJ2-1, reads KAGVTQTPRYLIKTRGQQVTLSCSPISGHRSVSWYQQTPGQGLQFLFEYFSETQRNKGNFPGRFSGRQFSNSRSEMNVSTLELGDSALYLCASSLALDNEQFFGPGTRLTVL.

This clonotype was detected many times. The chain links TRBV5-1 to TRBJ2-1; 10 nucleotides match TRBD1. The CDR3 contains 15 residues. V lost 4 bases, J lost 7 bases, and 8 bases stayed unmatched. Germline CDR1 and CDR2: SGHRS and YFSETQ. CDR3 nucleotide sequence: TGCGCCAGCAGCACGGGACAGGGGAAGAGGAATGAGCAGTTCTTC. It is translated as CASSTGQGKRNEQFF. Full variable domain (rest looked up from reference TRBV5-1 and TRBJ2-1): KAGVTQTPRYLIKTRGQQVTLSCSPISGHRSVSWYQQTPGQGLQFLFEYFSETQRNKGNFPGRFSGRQFSNSRSEMNVSTLELGDSALYLCASSTGQGKRNEQFFGPGTRLTVL.

This clonotype is a singleton in its sample. This rearrangement joins TRBV5-6 to TRBJ2-1; possibly TRBD1 for D (7 bases). The germline V gene has CDR1 SGHDT and CDR2 YYEEEE. The CDR3 has 15 amino acids. The germline V and J ends were trimmed by 3 bases and 4 bases, with 14 bases remaining between them. The DNA for the CDR3 is TGTGCCAGCAGCTCGGGCGGGACAGTATACAATGAGCAGTTCTTC. Its translation: CASSSGGTVYNEQFF. Full variable domain (rest looked up from reference TRBV5-6 and TRBJ2-1): DAGVTQSPTHLIKTRGQQVTLRCSPKSGHDTVSWYQQALGQGPQFIFQYYEEEERQRGNFPDRFSGHQFPNYSSELNVNALLLGDSALYLCASSSGGTVYNEQFFGPGTRLTVL.

This chain joins TRBV20-1 and TRBJ2-7, with 12 bases identical to TRBD2. Germline loops: CDR1 DFQATT, CDR2 SNEGSKA (reference sequence). Trimming removed 0 bases from V and 4 bases from J; junction bases left unmatched: 1. CDR3 length: 14 residues. The CDR3 protein is CSARDLAGGYEQYF. In DNA, the CDR3 is TGCAGTGCTAGAGATCTAGCGGGGGGGTACGAGCAGTACTTC.

This clonotype came up once. The rearrangement joins TRBV28 to TRBJ2-1; the D is unclear. The CDR3 consists of 12 residues. Germline V CDR1 and CDR2: MDHEN, SYDVKM. The V and J ends lost 8 bases and 8 bases respectively, with 13 bases between them. The CDR3 sequence is CASRTPWDEQFF. The CDR3 DNA reads TGTGCCAGCCGAACCCCCTGGGATGAGCAGTTCTTC.

This clonotype was counted ten times or more. The chain is built from TRBV12-3 or TRBV12-4 and TRBJ1-2, with unresolved D. CDR3 size: 14 residues. Trimming removed 7 bases at V and 3 bases at J, with 15 bases between. The CDR3 bases are TGTGCCAGCAAGATGTGGGAGGGAGACTATGGCTACACCTTC. This gives the protein CASKMWEGDYGYTF.

The chain couples TRBV6-1 to TRBJ2-7; TRBD2 agrees at 14 bases. V shed 6 bases and J 5 bases; nucleotides not matched to a gene: 6. Germline V gives CDR1 MNHNS, CDR2 SASEGT. The CDR3 extends over 15 amino acids. CDR3 nucleotides: TGTGCCAGCAGACCGGGACTAGCGGGAGCCCACGAGCAGTACTTC. Protein: CASRPGLAGAHEQYF.

The chain is built from TRBV20-1 and TRBJ2-5; D possibly corresponds to TRBD1 (7 bases). This CDR3 has 14 residues. The ends were cut back, 4 bases at V and 1 base at J, with 13 bases in the middle. Germline V CDR1 and CDR2: DFQATT, SNEGSKA (reference sequence). The CDR3 nucleotides read TGCAGTGCTATAGGAGGGACAGCCCAAGAGACCCAGTACTTC. It translates to CSAIGGTAQETQYF.

The CDR3 region has the DNA TGTGCCAGCAGTTTTTCGTGGGAGGGCCTACGACCGTACTTC. Protein sequence: CASSFSWEGLRPYF. This chain connects TRBV28 to TRBJ2-7; 7 bases match TRBD2. Per germline, CDR1 MDHEN and CDR2 SYDVKM. The trim removed 3 bases at V and 12 bases at J, leaving 14 bases unmatched. The CDR3 runs 14 residues.

This clonotype appeared many times. The CDR3 loop is CSAHSPEGNYEQYF. CDR3 nucleotides: TGCAGTGCTCACTCCCCAGAGGGTAACTACGAGCAGTACTTC. This chain joins TRBV20-1 and TRBJ2-7, with D possibly TRBD2 on 5 matching bases. V lost 5 bases and J 3 bases, leaving 17 bases between the germline ends. This CDR3 is built from 14 residues. Germline CDR1 DFQATT, CDR2 SNEGSKA (reference sequence).

The chain couples TRBV28 to TRBJ2-7, with 10 bases fitting TRBD2. Germline V gives CDR1 MDHEN, CDR2 SYDVKM. The CDR3 totals 16 residues. Trimming at V came to 2 bases and at J to 2 bases, leaving 6 bases not matched to a gene. CDR3 protein: CASSLNRTSGTYEQYF. DNA for the CDR3: TGTGCCAGCAGTTTAAATAGGACTAGCGGTACCTACGAGCAGTACTTC.

This clonotype was recorded many times. The chain has TRBV20-1 and TRBJ2-7; TRBD2 agrees at 12 bases. V gave up 1 base and J gave up 4 bases; unmatched junction bases: 2. The CDR3 loop spans 14 amino acids. Germline values: CDR1 DFQATT, CDR2 SNEGSKA (reference sequence). The CDR3 nucleotides are TGCAGTGCTAGAGGTCTAGCGGGAGGGTACGAGCAGTACTTC. Amino acid sequence: CSARGLAGGYEQYF.

This clonotype was detected a few times. The chain carries TRBV4-2 and TRBJ2-2; D might be TRBD1 or TRBD2, each matching 8 bases. Germline V gives CDR1 LGHNA, CDR2 YNFKEQ. The length of the CDR3 is 20 residues. Trimming stripped 1 base from V and 2 bases from J, with 23 bases between. In DNA form, the CDR3 reads TGTGCCAGCAGCCAAGCAGGGGGCAGGGGCGGGAGGCTCAACACCGGGGAGCTGTTTTTT. This encodes CASSQAGGRGGRLNTGELFF.

The chain uses TRBV11-2 and TRBJ2-7, with 7 bases matching TRBD1. From germline, CDR1 is SGHAT and CDR2 FQNNGV. V dropped 5 bases and J dropped 4; count of bases not matched to a gene: 11. CDR3 length: 15 residues. The CDR3 region has the DNA TGTGCCAGCAGCCTCCGCACCGGGACAGAATACGAGCAGTACTTC. It is translated as CASSLRTGTEYEQYF.

This clonotype came up a few times. This chain uses TRBV11-2 with TRBJ2-3; D call uncertain. With 7 bases removed from V and 0 bases from J, the gap between germline ends came to 5 bases. Germline CDR1 reads SGHAT; CDR2 reads FQNNGV. The CDR3 has 12 amino acids. CDR3 protein: CASTASTDTQYF. As DNA, the CDR3 is TGTGCCAGCACGGCAAGCACAGATACGCAGTATTTT.

This clonotype was detected only a few times. The V call is TRBV29-1, the J call TRBJ2-7; 9 nucleotides align to TRBD2. Germline V gives CDR1 SQVTM, CDR2 ANQGSEA. J was trimmed by 2 bases and V by 5 bases; bases with no gene match: 7. The CDR3 is 14 residues long. The chain's CDR3 is CSVKTSGAPYEQYF. Written as DNA, the CDR3 is TGCAGCGTTAAGACTAGCGGAGCCCCCTACGAGCAGTACTTC.